Below, 28 T cell receptor beta chains from the same sample are listed, as sequenced in a study of control samples from healthy donors and cancer patients. The assay was immunoSEQ multiplex PCR, and TCRdb's table has in-frame clones only and misses some. Of about 140,000 clones in the sample, under 95% were seen once. The sequenced material came from blood. The receptor source for this set is a man between 18 and 29 years old in good health.

The chain links TRBV27 to TRBJ2-2; 10 nucleotides align to TRBD2. The CDR3 loop spans 15 amino acids. V lost 6 bases to trimming and J lost 6 bases; unmatched junction nucleotides: 7. The germline CDR1 and CDR2 sequences are MNHEY and SMNVEV (reference sequence). The CDR3 sequence is CASSLSGGTSGELFF. In DNA, the CDR3 is TGTGCCAGCAGCCTTAGCGGGGGGACGTCCGGGGAGCTGTTTTTT.

The V gene is TRBV10-1, the J gene TRBJ2-3; either TRBD1 or TRBD2 may fit D (5 bases each). CDR1 and CDR2 (germline): WNHNN, SYGVQD (reference sequence). V gave up 3 bases and J gave up 5 bases, with 12 bases separating them. This CDR3 region has 14 residues. The CDR3 DNA sequence: TGCGCCAGCAGTGATTCCAGGGAGCAAGATACGCAGTATTTT. Translation gives CASSDSREQDTQYF.

The chain couples TRBV2 to TRBJ1-1; 7 nucleotides agree with TRBD1. Germline lookup yields CDR1 SNHLY and CDR2 FYNNEI. This CDR3 contains 13 residues. V lost 6 bases, J lost 7 bases, and 8 bases stayed unmatched. This CDR3 reads CASSQDRPLEAFF. The CDR3 DNA reads TGTGCCAGCAGCCAGGACAGGCCCCTTGAAGCTTTCTTT.

J is TRBJ1-6 and V is TRBV6-5; D gene unclear. Trimming left V 5 bases short and J 5 bases short, with 7 bases between. The CDR3 spans 13 residues. CDR1 MNHEY and CDR2 SVGAGI come from the germline V gene. The CDR3 DNA sequence: TGTGCCAGCAGTAGGGAACATAATTCACCCCTCCACTTT. It encodes CASSREHNSPLHF.

The gene calls are TRBV7-9 and TRBJ1-1; 9 nucleotides match TRBD1. Unmatched junction bases numbered 4, after V lost 4 bases and J lost 4 bases. The CDR3 is 14 residues long. The germline CDR1 and CDR2 sequences are SEHNR and FQNEAQ (reference sequence). The CDR3 region is CASSSQGASTEAFF. In DNA form, the CDR3 reads TGTGCCAGCAGCTCACAGGGGGCGAGCACTGAAGCTTTCTTT. The complete variable domain, with remaining parts taken from reference TRBV7-9 and TRBJ1-1, reads DTGVSQNPRHKITKRGQNVTFRCDPISEHNRLYWYRQTLGQGPEFLTYFQNEAQLEKSRLLSDRFSAERPKGSFSTLEIQRTEQGDSAMYLCASSSQGASTEAFFGQGTRLTVV.

V gene TRBV28 combines with J gene TRBJ2-7, with D possibly matching TRBD2 (5 bases). Germline lookup yields CDR1 MDHEN and CDR2 SYDVKM. The CDR3 runs to 14 residues. V lost 5 bases to trimming and J lost 5 bases, with 16 bases between them. The DNA for the CDR3 is TGTGCCAGCAGTCCGCCCGGGGTAAAAAACGAGCAGTACTTC. The encoded protein is CASSPPGVKNEQYF.

Only one count was recorded for this clone. The chain has TRBV7-2 and TRBJ1-6; D perhaps matches TRBD1 (5 bases). This CDR3 has 15 residues. The V end was cut by 3 bases, the J end by 6 bases, with 12 bases between. Germline values: CDR1 SGHTA, CDR2 FQGNSA. Here the CDR3 reads CASSLGGTGNSPLHF. CDR3 bases: TGTGCCAGCAGCTTGGGCGGGACGGGTAATTCACCCCTCCACTTT. Complete variable domain (other parts from reference TRBV7-2 and TRBJ1-6): GAGVSQSPSNKVTEKGKDVELRCDPISGHTALYWYRQSLGQGLEFLIYFQGNSAPDKSGLPSDRFSAERTGGSVSTLTIQRTQQEDSAVYLCASSLGGTGNSPLHFGNGTRLTVT.

This chain links TRBV4-1 with TRBJ2-7; D is undetermined. V gave up 0 bases and J gave up 3 bases, with 9 bases separating them. Germline CDR1 reads MGHRA; CDR2 reads YSYEKL. The length of the CDR3 is 14 residues. CDR3 amino acids: CASSQDGFIYEQYF. The CDR3 DNA reads as TGCGCCAGCAGCCAAGATGGGTTCATCTACGAGCAGTACTTC.

This clone was counted once. V usage is TRBV24-1 and J usage is TRBJ2-1; 10 nucleotides align to TRBD1. The CDR3 is 18 amino acids. The ends lost 5 bases at V and 0 bases at J; junction bases unmatched: 9. Germline assignment: CDR1 KGHDR and CDR2 SFDVKD. As DNA, the CDR3 is TGTGCCACCAGTGGCTCGGACAGGGGGAATAGCTCCTACAATGAGCAGTTCTTC. Residues: CATSGSDRGNSSYNEQFF.

The rearrangement links TRBV12-5 to TRBJ1-5; D gene uncertain. Germline V gene sequence: CDR1 LGHNT, CDR2 FRNRAP. V was pared by 5 bases and J by 2 bases, with 7 bases between. The CDR3 has 13 amino acids. The CDR3: CASGPPGNQPQHF. The CDR3 nucleotides are TGTGCTAGTGGTCCCCCGGGCAATCAGCCCCAGCATTTT.

The CDR3 here is CASSLMSGVDTQYF. The CDR3 region has the DNA TGTGCCAGCAGCTTAATGTCCGGGGTAGATACGCAGTATTTT. The chain couples TRBV11-1 to TRBJ2-3; a weak D match, TRBD2 (5 bases). Germline-derived CDR1 and CDR2 are SGHAT and FQDESV (reference sequence). The CDR3 spans 14 residues. V gave up 2 bases and J gave up 5 bases, with 11 bases separating them.

The chain uses TRBV19 and TRBJ1-6; the D is unclear. The CDR3 totals 14 residues. Germline CDR1 is LNHDA and CDR2 is SQIVND (reference sequence). Trimming left V 5 bases short and J 8 bases short, with 13 bases between. CDR3: CASSYWGPDSPLHF. The CDR3 DNA follows: TGTGCCAGTAGTTATTGGGGTCCGGATTCACCCCTCCACTTT.

This clone came up a few times. The V gene is TRBV3-1 (or the pseudogene TRBV3-2), the J gene TRBJ1-6; no clear D. The CDR3 loop spans 14 amino acids. Germline V gene sequence: CDR1 LGHDT, CDR2 YNNKEL (reference sequence). Trimming took 4 bases from V and 6 from J, leaving 10 bases between them. CDR3 in DNA: TGTGCCAGCAGCCCTCCGGGCCCTAATTCACCCCTCCACTTT. This gives the protein CASSPPGPNSPLHF.

The chain carries TRBV10-3 and TRBJ1-2; TRBD1 might be the D (6 bases). The CDR3 runs 17 residues. Germline V lookup: CDR1 ENHRY, CDR2 SYGVKD. Trimming took off 2 bases at V and 0 bases at J, with 16 bases between the two ends. CDR3 in DNA: TGTGCCATCAGTGAGCAGACAGGATTGTCATCTAACTATGGCTACACCTTC. Protein product: CAISEQTGLSSNYGYTF.

This chain uses TRBV7-9 with TRBJ1-4; TRBD1 agrees at 7 bases. The CDR3 spans 16 residues. V lost 7 bases to trimming and J lost 0 bases; unmatched junction nucleotides: 8. Germline loops: CDR1 SEHNR, CDR2 FQNEAQ (reference sequence). CDR3: CASTGGDSATNEKLFF. The DNA for the CDR3 is TGTGCCAGCACCGGGGGGGACAGCGCAACTAATGAAAAACTGTTTTTT.

The CDR3: CASSTRRGWVNEQFF. Written as DNA, the CDR3 is TGCGCCAGCAGCACCCGCCGGGGTTGGGTTAATGAGCAGTTCTTC. The chain employs TRBV4-1 and TRBJ2-1; weak D call: TRBD2 (5 bases). This CDR3 region has 15 residues. The germline V and J ends were trimmed by 5 bases and 7 bases, with 18 bases remaining between them. CDR1 is MGHRA and CDR2 is YSYEKL in the germline V gene.

This chain connects TRBV7-6 to TRBJ1-6, with D perhaps matching TRBD1 (6 bases). CDR1 is SGHVS and CDR2 is FNYEAQ in the germline V gene. CDR3 size: 14 residues. V lost 1 base and J lost 9, with 10 bases in between. The CDR3 loop is CASSLEGGISPLHF. DNA of the CDR3: TGTGCCAGCAGCTTAGAGGGGGGGATTTCACCCCTCCACTTT.

The chain uses TRBV4-3 and TRBJ2-1, with D possibly matching TRBD1 (6 bases). The germline CDR1 and CDR2 sequences are LGHNA and YSLEER. Trimming took off 1 base at V and 5 bases at J, with 15 bases between the two ends. There are 16 residues in the CDR3. The CDR3 nucleotides read TGCGCCAGCAGCCAAGCATGGCAGGGGAATAACAATGAGCAGTTCTTC. Translating gives CASSQAWQGNNNEQFF.

This sequence joins TRBV12-3 or TRBV12-4 and TRBJ1-1, with a tentative D call TRBD1 (6 bases). With 5 bases removed from V and 6 bases from J, the gap between germline ends came to 13 bases. CDR3 length: 13 residues. The CDR3 loop reads CASSRPPGAEAFF. The CDR3 nucleotides read TGTGCCAGCAGTCGACCCCCAGGGGCTGAAGCTTTCTTT.

This chain links TRBV28 with TRBJ1-1; D unclear. V dropped 3 bases and J dropped 2 bases, with 13 bases sitting between them. Looked up from germline, CDR1 is MDHEN and CDR2 is SYDVKM. The CDR3 extends over 15 amino acids. The CDR3 sequence is CASSFPQGTNTEAFF. The DNA for the CDR3 is TGTGCCAGCAGTTTCCCCCAAGGTACTAACACTGAAGCTTTCTTT.

This clone occurred once. The chain recombines TRBV9 with TRBJ2-2, with a tentative D call TRBD2 (5 bases). V was pared by 4 bases and J by 3 bases, with 19 bases between. The CDR3 sequence is 17 residues long. CDR1 is SGDLS, CDR2 YYNGEE, per germline. CDR3 sequence: CASSSPRPGRDTGELFF. For the CDR3, the DNA is TGTGCCAGCAGCTCGCCGCGTCCGGGGAGAGACACCGGGGAGCTGTTTTTT.

The genes are TRBV9 and TRBJ2-7, with D tentatively TRBD1 (6 bases). Germline V gene sequence: CDR1 SGDLS, CDR2 YYNGEE. Trimming removed 0 bases from V and 6 bases from J, with 13 bases in between. The CDR3 totals 14 residues. The CDR3 sequence: CASSVGSGAREQYF. The CDR3, as DNA: TGTGCCAGCAGCGTAGGTTCAGGGGCTCGCGAGCAGTACTTC.

The rearrangement joins TRBV6-5 to TRBJ2-3; D tentatively reads TRBD1 or TRBD2 (6 bases each). Per the germline V gene, CDR1 is MNHEY and CDR2 is SVGAGI. This CDR3 is built from 16 residues. Deletions cut 0 bases from V and 4 bases from J, with 14 bases between. The CDR3 sequence: CASSYSGGGQADTQYF. The CDR3 DNA reads as TGTGCCAGCAGTTACTCGGGTGGGGGGCAAGCAGATACGCAGTATTTT.

The chain has TRBV6-1 and TRBJ1-5; D is ambiguous. Trimming stripped 4 bases from V and 4 bases from J, with 26 bases between. This CDR3 is built from 19 residues. The germline CDR1 and CDR2 sequences are MNHNS and SASEGT. CDR3 residues: CASSARPRAYQGLNQPQHF. The CDR3 DNA is TGTGCCAGCAGTGCCCGGCCGCGGGCCTACCAAGGGCTGAATCAGCCCCAGCATTTT.

On this clone: The junction does not match germline at one end; this may be a read error. V and J are TRBV25-1 and TRBJ2-2; no definite D call. This CDR3 is built from 11 residues. Germline V gene lookup returns CDR1 MGHDK and CDR2 SYGVNS. The CDR3: CATSRAGELFF. CDR3 in DNA: TGTGCCACCAGTCGGGCCGGGGAGCTGTTTTTT.

In regard to this clone: This sample includes further DNA sequences coding for the same CDR3. The chain is built from TRBV3-1 (or the pseudogene TRBV3-2) and TRBJ2-5; D not certain. Germline CDR1 reads LGHDT; CDR2 reads YNNKEL (reference sequence). CDR3 length equals 12 residues. V dropped 5 bases and J dropped 2 bases, with 6 bases sitting between them. In nucleotides, the CDR3 is TGTGCCAGCAGCTACTTGCAAGAGACCCAGTACTTC. Translation gives CASSYLQETQYF.

The V and J genes are TRBV30 and TRBJ1-4; the D gene is possibly TRBD1 (5 bases). The length of the CDR3 is 14 residues. CDR1 and CDR2 (germline): GTSNPN, SVGIG (reference sequence). V was shortened by 0 bases and J by 0 bases, with 5 bases between the two germline ends. The CDR3 region has the DNA TGTGCCTGGAGTGTACAGGCAACTAATGAAAAACTGTTTTTT. Translation: CAWSVQATNEKLFF.

This sequence joins TRBV5-1 and TRBJ1-1, with TRBD1 as a possible D gene (5 bases). The CDR3 extends over 13 amino acids. Germline assignment: CDR1 SGHRS and CDR2 YFSETQ. Trimming pared 6 bases from V and 6 bases from J, leaving 15 bases between. The CDR3, as DNA: TGCGCCAGCACACGGGACGGGGAGCCTGAAGCTTTCTTT. This sequence encodes CASTRDGEPEAFF.